Below are 17 T cell receptor beta chains sequenced from a single sample in a study of siplizumab effects on memory and regulatory T cells. Sequencing was performed with immunoSEQ multiplex PCR; in TCRdb, only in-frame clones are kept and a portion is missing. The repertoire holds some 90,000 clones, 70% to 90% seen once, with roughly 15% in the top ten. The sequencing input was CD4+ T cells sorted from blood. The receptors were sampled from a human donor in good health.

The genes are TRBV7-3 and TRBJ2-2; D gene ambiguous. V lost 5 bases, J lost 2 bases, and 3 bases lay in between. CDR1 and CDR2 from the germline V gene are SGHTA and FQGTGA. The CDR3 is made up of 12 amino acids. The CDR3 loop reads CASSVNTGELFF. Written as DNA, the CDR3 is TGTGCCAGCAGCGTAAACACCGGGGAGCTGTTTTTT.

CDR3 residues: CAISESRGRYYGYTF. The DNA of the CDR3 is TGTGCCATCAGTGAGTCGAGGGGGCGCTACTATGGCTACACCTTC. This chain connects TRBV10-3 to TRBJ1-2; TRBD1 matches at 7 bases. Looked up from germline, CDR1 is ENHRY and CDR2 is SYGVKD. CDR3 length: 15 amino acids. V was pared by 0 bases and J by 3 bases, with 4 bases of the junction left unmatched.

The chain is built from TRBV15 and TRBJ1-4; D not resolved. CDR1 and CDR2 from the germline V gene are LNHNV and YYDKDF (reference sequence). The CDR3 runs to 13 residues. V was cut by 0 bases and J by 8 bases, with 7 bases left in between. The CDR3 DNA follows: TGTGCCACCAGCAGAGATCGTGTAGAAAAACTGTTTTTT. Translation gives CATSRDRVEKLFF.

The chain links TRBV6-5 to TRBJ1-2; D is undetermined. The ends were cut back, 7 bases at V and 5 bases at J, with 17 bases in the middle. This CDR3 comprises 14 residues. CDR1 MNHEY and CDR2 SVGAGI come from the germline V gene. CDR3 region: CASIEVPGGYGYTF. The CDR3 DNA reads as TGTGCCAGCATTGAGGTACCCGGAGGTTATGGCTACACCTTC.

This chain uses TRBV25-1 with TRBJ1-3; TRBD1 might be the D (5 bases). Germline assignment: CDR1 MGHDK and CDR2 SYGVNS. V gave up 0 bases and J gave up 4 bases, with 10 bases separating them. This CDR3 comprises 15 residues. CDR3 sequence: CASSEYRGAGNTIYF. The DNA for the CDR3 is TGTGCCAGCAGTGAATATAGGGGAGCCGGAAACACCATATATTTT.

The chain uses TRBV5-4 and TRBJ2-3; the D is unclear. The germline CDR1 and CDR2 sequences are SGHNT and YYREEE (reference sequence). Trimming removed 0 bases at V and 4 bases at J, with 15 bases between. This CDR3 contains 16 residues. The DNA for the CDR3 is TGTGCCAGCAGCTTGGCTCCTTCCGCCCCCGCAGATACGCAGTATTTT. Its translation: CASSLAPSAPADTQYF.

The chain is built from TRBV19 and TRBJ2-1, with TRBD2 matching 12 bases. The junction had 1 base not matched to a gene; V was cut back by 0 bases and J by 4 bases. This CDR3 comprises 16 residues. CDR1 LNHDA and CDR2 SQIVND come from the germline V gene (reference sequence). The CDR3 loop is CASSIETSGSYNEQFF. The CDR3 nucleotides read TGTGCCAGTAGTATAGAGACTAGCGGGAGTTACAATGAGCAGTTCTTC.

The genes are TRBV30 and TRBJ2-7; 13 bases agree with TRBD2. This CDR3 is built from 13 residues. CDR1 is GTSNPN, CDR2 SVGIG, per germline (reference sequence). V lost 4 bases and J lost 4; bases outside the gene matches: 1. The CDR3 DNA sequence: TGTGCCTGGAAACTAGCGGGAGGGTACGAGCAGTACTTC. Residues: CAWKLAGGYEQYF.

The J gene is TRBJ2-1, the V gene TRBV2; the match to TRBD2 covers 15 bases. Germline CDR1 reads SNHLY; CDR2 reads FYNNEI. The V gene end was trimmed by 6 bases and the J gene end by 6 bases; junction bases not matched to a gene: 3. The CDR3 length is 15 residues. The CDR3 nucleotides read TGTGCCAGCAGGAGGACTAGCGGGAGGGCCAATGAGCAGTTCTTC. The encoded protein is CASRRTSGRANEQFF.

The chain is built from TRBV18 and TRBJ2-7, with D unresolved. Trimming pared 5 bases from V and 5 bases from J, leaving 10 bases between. Germline CDR1 and CDR2: KGHSH and LQKENI. The CDR3 length is 12 residues. DNA of the CDR3: TGTGCCAGCTCATCCCCCACCAACGAGCAGTACTTC. Its translation: CASSSPTNEQYF.

The chain recombines TRBV6-1 with TRBJ1-3, with 7 nucleotides matching TRBD1. V lost 7 bases to trimming and J lost 3 bases; unmatched junction nucleotides: 9. Germline CDR1 reads MNHNS; CDR2 reads SASEGT. The length of the CDR3 is 15 residues. DNA for the CDR3: TGTGCCAGCATGGATAACCCAGGGGGTGGAAACACCATATATTTT. As protein: CASMDNPGGGNTIYF.

The chain carries TRBV2 and TRBJ2-3; D could derive from TRBD1 or TRBD2 (5 bases each). This CDR3 comprises 16 residues. Trimming pared 9 bases from V and 2 bases from J, leaving 21 bases between. Germline CDR1 reads SNHLY; CDR2 reads FYNNEI. As DNA, the CDR3 is TGTGCCAGTGGGGGTCGGGGCGGGTCACCCACAGATACGCAGTATTTT. Amino acids: CASGGRGGSPTDTQYF.

DNA of the CDR3: TGTGCCAGCAGCTTAAGGACCCAAGAGACCCAGTACTTC. Its protein is CASSLRTQETQYF. The gene calls are TRBV7-2 and TRBJ2-5; D remains ambiguous. The CDR3 covers 13 residues. V lost 2 bases to trimming and J lost 1 base, with 5 bases between them. Per germline, CDR1 SGHTA and CDR2 FQGNSA.

The chain couples TRBV21-1 to TRBJ1-4. TRBV21-1 constitutes a pseudogene. The CDR3 loop spans 15 amino acids. In DNA, the CDR3 is TGTGCCAGCAGCAAAAATAGAAGGCCGGTGGAAAAACTGTTTTTT. This codes for CASSKNRRPVEKLFF.

The rearrangement joins TRBV11-2 to TRBJ1-1; D call uncertain. Looked up from germline, CDR1 is SGHAT and CDR2 is FQNNGV. V was clipped by 5 bases and J by 4 bases, with 11 bases between them. This CDR3 region has 13 residues. The CDR3 bases are TGTGCCAGCAGCGGCCGGATCGGCACTGAAGCTTTCTTT. Residues: CASSGRIGTEAFF.

V is TRBV10-3 and J is TRBJ2-5; 7 bases are shared with TRBD1. The DNA matches TRBJ2-7 better at its end, which makes the J call doubtful. The CDR3 totals 13 residues. Germline CDR1 reads ENHRY; CDR2 reads SYGVKD. The CDR3 loop is CAISDLTGHEQYF. The CDR3 nucleotides read TGTGCCATCAGTGATCTGACAGGGCACGAGCAGTACTTC.

In this sample, this clone turned up once. J is TRBJ2-7 and V is TRBV29-1; TRBD2 agrees at 13 bases. The germline gives CDR1 SQVTM, CDR2 ANQGSEA. J lost 3 bases, V lost 7 bases, and 9 bases had no gene match. The CDR3 spans 15 residues. In nucleotides, the CDR3 is TGCAGCGGAAGTAAGGGGACTAGCGGGATCTACGAGCAGTACTTC. Its protein product is CSGSKGTSGIYEQYF.